This T cell receptor beta chain was identified in a study of siplizumab effects on memory and regulatory T cells. Findings of the study overall: To unstimulated subsets, only a minor fraction of alloreactive clones could be mapped.

Of note for this clone: Its antigen remains unidentified.

Unstimulated naive, memory, effector memory and TEMRA subsets were also sequenced, drawn from three donor pairs. This CDR3 is built from 14 residues. V lost 0 bases and J lost 6, with 9 bases in between. CDR1 LNHNV and CDR2 YYDKDF come from the germline V gene (reference sequence). Assays were performed on 95,000 to 100,000 TCR templates per sample. This table comes from immunoSEQ multiplex PCR, and its TCRdb copy is limited to in-frame clones, with some not included. The profile shows tens of thousands of clones, nearly 98% of them singletons. Sequenced material: naive CD8+ T cells sorted from blood. The chain is built from TRBV15 and TRBJ2-1, with D unclear. This receptor was obtained from a human donor in good health. The CDR3 here is CATSRESSVNEQFF. The CDR3 DNA is TGTGCCACCAGCAGAGAGTCTAGTGTCAATGAGCAGTTCTTC.